The rows below give T cell receptor beta chains drawn from one sample of a study of response to subunit inactivated influenza vaccine. TCRdb analysed the RT-PCR reads with MiXCR anew, one entry per CDR3 protein. The sample includes hundreds of thousands of distinct CDR3 sequences, 15% to 19% seen only once; the top ten take roughly 12%. Sequenced here: PBMCs from blood, sampled 11 to 12 days after vaccination. The receptors were sampled from a man aged 45-60 years who received an inactivated influenza vaccine. Both conserved end residues are part of each CDR3. The D gene is left open where the match is weak. Only part of the rows carry a size: once, few, many, or a class if the clone is expanded.

V gene: TRBV5-1
D gene: TRBD1
clone size: few
J gene: TRBJ2-1
CDR3 protein: CASNGRDSALGNEQFF
CDR3 DNA: TGCGCCAGCAATGGCCGGGACAGCGCCTTGGGCAATGAGCAGTTCTTC

V gene: TRBV29-1
D gene: .
clone size: few
J gene: TRBJ1-1
CDR3 protein: CSVGQALNTEAFF
CDR3 DNA: TGCAGCGTTGGGCAGGCCCTGAACACTGAAGCTTTCTTT

V gene: TRBV9
D gene: .
clone size: .
J gene: TRBJ2-2
CDR3 protein: CASSVDGGPPGELFF
CDR3 DNA: TGTGCCAGCAGCGTAGACGGGGGGCCGCCCGGGGAGCTGTTTTTT

V gene: TRBV20-1
D gene: .
clone size: .
J gene: TRBJ2-3
CDR3 protein: CSAGPPGPTDTQYF
CDR3 DNA: TGCAGTGCTGGGCCCCCGGGGCCCACAGATACGCAGTATTTT

V gene: TRBV7-2
D gene: TRBD1
clone size: many
J gene: TRBJ2-1
CDR3 protein: CASSSPGQGVKFF
CDR3 DNA: TGTGCCAGCAGCTCCCCGGGACAGGGGGTAAAGTTCTTC

V gene: TRBV2
D gene: .
clone size: few
J gene: TRBJ2-3
CDR3 protein: CASSDSGTDTQYF
CDR3 DNA: TGTGCCAGCAGTGATAGTGGCACAGATACGCAGTATTTT

V gene: TRBV7-9
D gene: .
clone size: many
J gene: TRBJ1-1
CDR3 protein: CASSPRDTEAFF
CDR3 DNA: TGTGCCAGCAGTCCGAGGGACACTGAAGCTTTCTTT

V gene: TRBV5-1
D gene: .
clone size: .
J gene: TRBJ2-1
CDR3 protein: CASSSLQGSYNEQFF
CDR3 DNA: TGCGCCAGCAGCTCTTTACAGGGATCCTACAATGAGCAGTTCTTC

V gene: TRBV6-5
D gene: .
clone size: few
J gene: TRBJ2-1
CDR3 protein: CASSYSWRGTSIYNEQFF
CDR3 DNA: TGTGCCAGCAGTTACTCGTGGCGAGGGACATCAATCTACAATGAGCAGTTCTTC

V gene: TRBV20-1
D gene: .
clone size: few
J gene: TRBJ1-1
CDR3 protein: CSAPKGGTEAFF
CDR3 DNA: TGCAGTGCCCCGAAGGGGGGGACTGAAGCTTTCTTT

V gene: TRBV21-1
D gene: .
clone size: few
J gene: TRBJ2-4
CDR3 protein: CASSKGPGFFKNIQYF
CDR3 DNA: TGTGCCAGCAGCAAGGGCCCAGGGTTTTTCAAAAACATTCAGTACTTC

V gene: TRBV4-2
D gene: TRBD1
clone size: few
J gene: TRBJ1-4
CDR3 protein: CASSHTKGGEIGEKLFF
CDR3 DNA: TGTGCCAGCAGCCACACGAAAGGGGGCGAAATCGGGGAAAAACTGTTTTTT

V gene: TRBV5-1
D gene: .
clone size: many
J gene: TRBJ1-3
CDR3 protein: CASSQNSGNTIYF
CDR3 DNA: TGCGCCAGCAGCCAGAACTCTGGAAACACCATATATTTT

V gene: TRBV5-1
D gene: TRBD2
clone size: few
J gene: TRBJ2-3
CDR3 protein: CASNPGTSGRAVDTQYF
CDR3 DNA: TGCGCCAGCAATCCGGGGACTAGCGGGAGGGCCGTTGATACGCAGTATTTT

V gene: TRBV27
D gene: .
clone size: .
J gene: TRBJ2-1
CDR3 protein: CASSWTASYNEQFF
CDR3 DNA: TGTGCCAGCAGTTGGACAGCGTCCTACAATGAGCAGTTCTTC

V gene: TRBV4-1
D gene: .
clone size: .
J gene: TRBJ2-5
CDR3 protein: CASSASSTNQETQYF
CDR3 DNA: TGCGCCAGCAGCGCCTCGAGTACTAACCAAGAGACCCAGTACTTC

V gene: TRBV18
D gene: .
clone size: .
J gene: TRBJ1-1
CDR3 protein: CASSPSTMSEAFF
CDR3 DNA: TGTGCCAGCTCACCTAGTACGATGTCTGAAGCTTTCTTT

V gene: TRBV7-2
D gene: TRBD2
clone size: .
J gene: TRBJ2-5
CDR3 protein: CASSFAGGRGQYF
CDR3 DNA: TGTGCCAGCAGCTTCGCGGGCGGGAGGGGCCAGTACTTC

V gene: TRBV5-1
D gene: .
clone size: .
J gene: TRBJ1-6
CDR3 protein: CASSLGQAKGSPLHF
CDR3 DNA: TGCGCCAGCAGCTTGGGACAGGCCAAAGGATCACCCCTCCACTTT

V gene: TRBV7-2
D gene: .
clone size: few
J gene: TRBJ2-1
CDR3 protein: CASSLSFGGNNEQFF
CDR3 DNA: TGTGCCAGCAGCTTATCGTTTGGCGGAAACAATGAGCAGTTCTTC

V gene: TRBV9
D gene: .
clone size: .
J gene: TRBJ1-2
CDR3 protein: CASSVAGGAGGYTF
CDR3 DNA: TGTGCCAGCAGCGTAGCTGGAGGGGCAGGTGGCTACACCTTC

V gene: TRBV20-1
D gene: TRBD2
clone size: many
J gene: TRBJ2-5
CDR3 protein: CSASGLADQETQYF
CDR3 DNA: TGCAGTGCTAGTGGGCTAGCGGACCAAGAGACCCAGTACTTC

V gene: TRBV7-2
D gene: .
clone size: few
J gene: TRBJ2-3
CDR3 protein: CASSSDPDTDTQYF
CDR3 DNA: TGTGCCAGCAGCTCAGACCCAGACACAGATACGCAGTATTTT

V gene: TRBV5-6
D gene: .
clone size: .
J gene: TRBJ2-7
CDR3 protein: CASSFGGNPYEQYF
CDR3 DNA: TGTGCCAGCAGCTTTGGCGGGAACCCCTACGAGCAGTACTTC

V gene: TRBV6-2/TRBV6-3
D gene: .
clone size: .
J gene: TRBJ2-7
CDR3 protein: CASSYDEQASYEQYF
CDR3 DNA: TGTGCCAGCAGTTACGACGAACAGGCCTCCTACGAGCAGTACTTC

V gene: TRBV20-1
D gene: TRBD1
clone size: .
J gene: TRBJ2-7
CDR3 protein: CSARARDSSYEQYF
CDR3 DNA: TGCAGTGCTAGAGCCCGGGACAGCTCCTACGAGCAGTACTTC

V gene: TRBV29-1
D gene: .
clone size: few
J gene: TRBJ2-1
CDR3 protein: CSVGERSYNEQFF
CDR3 DNA: TGCAGCGTTGGCGAGCGATCCTACAATGAGCAGTTCTTC

V gene: TRBV4-3
D gene: TRBD1
clone size: .
J gene: TRBJ2-1
CDR3 protein: CASSRHDRANEQFF
CDR3 DNA: TGCGCCAGCAGCCGACACGACAGGGCCAATGAGCAGTTCTTC

V gene: TRBV12-3/TRBV12-4
D gene: .
clone size: .
J gene: TRBJ1-3
CDR3 protein: CASNHRSSNTIYF
CDR3 DNA: TGTGCCAGCAACCACAGGAGTTCGAACACCATATATTTT

V gene: TRBV5-1
D gene: .
clone size: many
J gene: TRBJ2-2
CDR3 protein: CASSPGHSNTGELFF
CDR3 DNA: TGCGCCAGCAGCCCCGGGCACTCGAACACCGGGGAGCTGTTTTTT

V gene: TRBV2
D gene: .
clone size: .
J gene: TRBJ2-7
CDR3 protein: CASSVSTFSGPSYEQYF
CDR3 DNA: TGTGCCAGCAGTGTATCGACATTTTCTGGACCCTCCTACGAGCAGTACTTC

V gene: TRBV20-1
D gene: TRBD2
clone size: few
J gene: TRBJ2-1
CDR3 protein: CSAQLAGALYNEQFF
CDR3 DNA: TGCAGTGCGCAACTAGCGGGGGCCCTCTACAATGAGCAGTTCTTC

V gene: TRBV7-2
D gene: .
clone size: few
J gene: TRBJ1-1
CDR3 protein: CASSSRKAGLPAFF
CDR3 DNA: TGTGCCAGCAGCTCGCGAAAGGCGGGTCTGCCGGCTTTCTTT